The 10 T cell receptor beta chains reported below all come from one sample, sequenced in a study of T cell responses to AZD1222 COVID-19 vaccine. The protocol was immunoSEQ multiplex PCR, while the TCRdb copy is restricted to in-frame clones and leaves out a portion. The sample contains roughly 100,000 clones, roughly 82% of which appear only once. This specimen consisted of peripheral blood, obtained on day 0 of AZD1222 vaccination. The receptor source for this set is an adult in good health.

The chain joins TRBV6-5 to TRBJ1-2; D may be TRBD1 (5 bases). Between the trimmed V and J ends, which lost 0 bases and 8 bases, there was a span of 10 bases. Per the germline V gene, CDR1 is MNHEY and CDR2 is SVGAGI. CDR3 length: 13 amino acids. The CDR3 reads CASSYSREAGYTF. The CDR3 DNA reads as TGTGCCAGCAGTTACTCCAGGGAAGCCGGCTACACCTTC.

This clone was seen a handful of times. The V and J genes are TRBV24-1 and TRBJ2-1; D is unresolved. V gave up 3 bases and J gave up 4 bases, with 6 bases separating them. The germline CDR1 and CDR2 sequences are KGHDR and SFDVKD. There are 13 residues in the CDR3. The CDR3 spells CATSDGKYNEQFF. In DNA form, the CDR3 reads TGTGCCACCAGTGATGGAAAATACAATGAGCAGTTCTTC.

The table lists this clone with a few counts. The chain recombines TRBV27 with TRBJ2-7, with no clear D. The V and J ends lost 8 bases and 3 bases respectively, with 26 bases between them. CDR3 length equals 17 residues. Germline lookup yields CDR1 MNHEY and CDR2 SMNVEV (reference sequence). For the CDR3, the DNA is TGTGCCAGCTCATCGCTATCCAAGGGAATTAAGAACTACGAGCAGTACTTC. It codes for CASSSLSKGIKNYEQYF.

V is TRBV5-1 and J is TRBJ1-1; perhaps TRBD1 as D (5 bases). The germline V and J ends were trimmed by 5 bases and 0 bases, with 8 bases remaining between them. Germline V CDR1 and CDR2: SGHRS, YFSETQ. This CDR3 has 13 amino acids. In DNA form, the CDR3 reads TGCGCCAGCAGTCGGGACCTGAACACTGAAGCTTTCTTT. Amino acid sequence: CASSRDLNTEAFF. The complete variable domain, with remaining parts taken from reference TRBV5-1 and TRBJ1-1, reads KAGVTQTPRYLIKTRGQQVTLSCSPISGHRSVSWYQQTPGQGLQFLFEYFSETQRNKGNFPGRFSGRQFSNSRSEMNVSTLELGDSALYLCASSRDLNTEAFFGQGTRLTVV.

CDR3 DNA: TGTGCCCGCGGAGGGCTCTCGGGGGGGCGGACGCAGTATTTT. This sequence encodes CARGGLSGGRTQYF. The chain uses TRBV5-6 and TRBJ2-3; 8 bases are shared with TRBD2. The CDR3 runs 14 residues. Looked up from germline, CDR1 is SGHDT and CDR2 is YYEEEE. V shed 10 bases and J 9 bases; nucleotides not matched to a gene: 16.

By share of the sample, this clone is medium-sized (0.01 to 0.1%). CDR3 sequence (DNA): TGTGCCACCAGCAGAGTCGGGACAGGGGGCACAGATACGCAGTATTTT. Translated, it gives CATSRVGTGGTDTQYF. The V gene is TRBV15, the J gene TRBJ2-3, with TRBD1 matching over 10 bases. Trimming took 1 base from V and 1 from J; bases not matched to a gene: 2. The CDR3 is 16 residues long. CDR1 is LNHNV, CDR2 YYDKDF, per germline (reference sequence).

V gene TRBV19 combines with J gene TRBJ1-6, with TRBD1 identical over 10 bases. Trimming at V came to 6 bases and at J to 8 bases, leaving 4 bases not matched to a gene. This CDR3 has 14 amino acids. Looked up from germline, CDR1 is LNHDA and CDR2 is SQIVND (reference sequence). The CDR3 is CASSDRGPDSPLHF. Here the CDR3 DNA reads TGTGCCAGTAGCGACAGGGGGCCCGATTCACCCCTCCACTTT.

The genes are TRBV21-1 and TRBJ2-7; the table calls TRBD1, which could not be checked here. TRBV21-1 is classified as a pseudogene. There are 14 residues in the CDR3. The CDR3: CASSPQGGTYEQYF. DNA of the CDR3: TGTGCCAGCAGCCCTCAGGGGGGCACCTACGAGCAGTACTTC.

The rearrangement uses TRBV10-3 and TRBJ2-5; 10 positions agree with TRBD1. With 6 bases clipped from V and 4 bases from J, the junction kept 8 bases outside the gene matches. Germline CDR1 and CDR2: ENHRY and SYGVKD. The CDR3 spans 15 residues. CDR3 amino acids: CAISAGQGERETQYF. CDR3 sequence (DNA): TGTGCCATCAGCGCAGGACAGGGGGAGAGAGAGACCCAGTACTTC.

This chain links TRBV18 with TRBJ2-1; 13 bases agree with TRBD2. The CDR3 spans 15 residues. J was trimmed by 4 bases and V by 5 bases; bases with no gene match: 2. Germline V gene lookup returns CDR1 KGHSH and CDR2 LQKENI. CDR3 residues: CASSETSGGYNEQFF. CDR3 sequence (DNA): TGTGCCAGCTCAGAGACTAGCGGGGGGTACAATGAGCAGTTCTTC.